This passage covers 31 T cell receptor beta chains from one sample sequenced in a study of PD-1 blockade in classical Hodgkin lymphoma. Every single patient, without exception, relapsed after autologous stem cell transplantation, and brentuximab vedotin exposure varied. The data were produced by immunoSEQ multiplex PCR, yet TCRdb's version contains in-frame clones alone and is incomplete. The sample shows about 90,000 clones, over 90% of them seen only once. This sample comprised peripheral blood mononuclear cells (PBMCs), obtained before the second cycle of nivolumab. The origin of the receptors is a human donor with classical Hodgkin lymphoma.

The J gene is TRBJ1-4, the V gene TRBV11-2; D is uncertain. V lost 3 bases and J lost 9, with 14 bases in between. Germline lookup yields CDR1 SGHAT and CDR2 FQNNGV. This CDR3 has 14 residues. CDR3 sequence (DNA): TGTGCCAGCAGCTTTACTCCCCCGGGTCAAAAACTGTTTTTT. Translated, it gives CASSFTPPGQKLFF.

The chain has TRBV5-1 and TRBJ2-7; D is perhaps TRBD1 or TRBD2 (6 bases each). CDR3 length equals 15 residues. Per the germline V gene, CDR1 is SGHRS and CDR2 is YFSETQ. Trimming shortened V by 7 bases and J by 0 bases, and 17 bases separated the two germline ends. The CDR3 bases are TGCGCCAGCGCTGGGGGGACAAAGATCTCCTACGAGCAGTACTTC. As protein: CASAGGTKISYEQYF.

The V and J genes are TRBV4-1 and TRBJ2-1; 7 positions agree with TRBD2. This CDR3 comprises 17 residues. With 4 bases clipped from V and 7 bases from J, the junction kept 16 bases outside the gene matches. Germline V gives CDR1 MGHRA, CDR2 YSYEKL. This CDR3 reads CASSRQGLVLLGNEQFF. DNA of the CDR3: TGCGCCAGCAGCCGTCAAGGACTAGTCTTGTTGGGGAATGAGCAGTTCTTC.

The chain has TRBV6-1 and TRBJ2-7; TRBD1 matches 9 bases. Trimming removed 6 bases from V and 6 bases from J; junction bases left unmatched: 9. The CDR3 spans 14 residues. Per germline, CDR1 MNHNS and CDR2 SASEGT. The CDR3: CASRYPGQGPEQYF. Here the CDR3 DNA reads TGTGCCAGCAGGTACCCGGGACAGGGTCCCGAGCAGTACTTC.

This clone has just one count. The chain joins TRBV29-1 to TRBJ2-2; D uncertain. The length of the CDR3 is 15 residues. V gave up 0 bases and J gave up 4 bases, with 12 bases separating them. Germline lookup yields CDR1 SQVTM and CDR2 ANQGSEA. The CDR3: CSVEDVEGFTGELFF. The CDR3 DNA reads TGCAGCGTTGAAGATGTGGAAGGGTTCACCGGGGAGCTGTTTTTT.

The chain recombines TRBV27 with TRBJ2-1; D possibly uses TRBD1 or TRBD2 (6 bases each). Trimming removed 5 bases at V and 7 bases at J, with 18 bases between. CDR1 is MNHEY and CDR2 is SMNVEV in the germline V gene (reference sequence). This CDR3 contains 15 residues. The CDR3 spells CASSLGGSRKNEQFF. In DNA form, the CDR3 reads TGTGCCAGCAGTCTGGGGGGCTCCCGCAAGAATGAGCAGTTCTTC.

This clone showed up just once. In DNA, the CDR3 is TGTGCCAGCAGCGTACGCCCTAGCCCAAACCTGAGAGAGCAGTTCTTC. Its translation: CASSVRPSPNLREQFF. The chain employs TRBV9 and TRBJ2-1; possible D gene TRBD2, 5 bases. V lost 1 base and J 10 bases, leaving 21 bases between the germline ends. The CDR3 is 16 residues long. Germline assignment: CDR1 SGDLS and CDR2 YYNGEE. The whole variable domain, filled in from reference TRBV9 and TRBJ2-1, reads DSGVTQTPKHLITATGQRVTLRCSPRSGDLSVYWYQQSLDQGLQFLIQYYNGEERAKGNILERFSAQQFPDLHSELNLSSLELGDSALYFCASSVRPSPNLREQFFGPGTRLTVL.

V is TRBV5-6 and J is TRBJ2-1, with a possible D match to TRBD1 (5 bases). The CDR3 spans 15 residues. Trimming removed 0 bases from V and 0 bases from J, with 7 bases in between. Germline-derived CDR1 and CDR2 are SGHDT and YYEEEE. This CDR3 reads CASSLGGVSYNEQFF. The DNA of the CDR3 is TGTGCCAGCAGCTTGGGGGGCGTCTCCTACAATGAGCAGTTCTTC.

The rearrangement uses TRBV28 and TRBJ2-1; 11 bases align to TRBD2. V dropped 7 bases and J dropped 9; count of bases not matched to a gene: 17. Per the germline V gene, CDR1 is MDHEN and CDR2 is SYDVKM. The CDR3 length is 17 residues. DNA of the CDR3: TGTGCCAGCACCGATACACCCACTAGCGGGAGTATCGGTGAGCAGTTCTTC. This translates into CASTDTPTSGSIGEQFF.

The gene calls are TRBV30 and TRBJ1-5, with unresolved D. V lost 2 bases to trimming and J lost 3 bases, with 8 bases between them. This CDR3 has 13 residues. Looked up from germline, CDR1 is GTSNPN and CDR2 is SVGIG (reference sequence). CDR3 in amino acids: CAWSLRLNQPQHF. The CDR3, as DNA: TGTGCCTGGAGTCTAAGACTCAATCAGCCCCAGCATTTT.

The CDR3 DNA follows: TGTGCCAGCAGCCGAGAGGTGAACGAGCAGTACTTC. Encoded protein: CASSREVNEQYF. This rearrangement joins TRBV7-9 to TRBJ2-7; no definite D call. The CDR3 runs 12 residues. The germline V gene encodes CDR1 SEHNR and CDR2 FQNEAQ (reference sequence). V gave up 5 bases and J gave up 5 bases, with 10 bases separating them. Complete variable domain (other parts from reference TRBV7-9 and TRBJ2-7): DTGVSQNPRHKITKRGQNVTFRCDPISEHNRLYWYRQTLGQGPEFLTYFQNEAQLEKSRLLSDRFSAERPKGSFSTLEIQRTEQGDSAMYLCASSREVNEQYFGPGTRLTVT.

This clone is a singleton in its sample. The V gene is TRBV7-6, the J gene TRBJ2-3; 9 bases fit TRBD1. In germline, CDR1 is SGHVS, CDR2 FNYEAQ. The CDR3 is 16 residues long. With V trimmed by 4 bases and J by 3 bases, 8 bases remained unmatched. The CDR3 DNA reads TGTGCCAGCAGCTCCACCGGGACAGGGTCGACAGATACGCAGTATTTT. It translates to CASSSTGTGSTDTQYF.

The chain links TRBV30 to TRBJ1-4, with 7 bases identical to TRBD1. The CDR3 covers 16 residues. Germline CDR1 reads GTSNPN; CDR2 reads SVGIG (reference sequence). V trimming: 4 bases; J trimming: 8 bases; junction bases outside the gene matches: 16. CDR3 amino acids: CAWTDREKLPREKLFF. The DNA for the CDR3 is TGTGCCTGGACCGACAGGGAAAAGCTTCCGAGAGAAAAACTGTTTTTT.

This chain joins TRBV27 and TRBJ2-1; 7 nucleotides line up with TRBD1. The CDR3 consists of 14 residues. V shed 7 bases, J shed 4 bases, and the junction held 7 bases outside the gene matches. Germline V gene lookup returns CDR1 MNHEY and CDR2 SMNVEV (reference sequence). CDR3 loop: CASMRGQPYNEQFF. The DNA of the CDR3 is TGTGCCAGCATGAGGGGACAGCCTTACAATGAGCAGTTCTTC.

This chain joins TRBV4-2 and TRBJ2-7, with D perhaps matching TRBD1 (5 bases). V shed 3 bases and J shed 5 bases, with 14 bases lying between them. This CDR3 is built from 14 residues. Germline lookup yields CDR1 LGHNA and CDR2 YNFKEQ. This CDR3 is CASSQIQGSHEQYF. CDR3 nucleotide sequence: TGTGCCAGCAGCCAGATTCAGGGTTCTCACGAGCAGTACTTC.

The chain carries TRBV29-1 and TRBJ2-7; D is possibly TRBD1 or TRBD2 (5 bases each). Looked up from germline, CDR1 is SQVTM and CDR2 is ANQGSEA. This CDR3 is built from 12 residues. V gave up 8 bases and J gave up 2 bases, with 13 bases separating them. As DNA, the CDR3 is TGCAGCTTCCGGGACCGAACCTACGAGCAGTACTTC. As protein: CSFRDRTYEQYF.

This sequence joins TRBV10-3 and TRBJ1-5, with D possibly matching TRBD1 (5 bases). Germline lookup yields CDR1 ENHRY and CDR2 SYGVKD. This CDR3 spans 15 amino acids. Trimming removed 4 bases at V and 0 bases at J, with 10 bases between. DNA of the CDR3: TGTGCCATCAGTGCGAGGGGTATTAGCAATCAGCCCCAGCATTTT. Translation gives CAISARGISNQPQHF.

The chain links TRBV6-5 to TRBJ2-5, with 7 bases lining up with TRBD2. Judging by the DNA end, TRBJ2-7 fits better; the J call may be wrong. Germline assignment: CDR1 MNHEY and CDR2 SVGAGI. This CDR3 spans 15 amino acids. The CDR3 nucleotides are TGTGCCAGCAGTTACTCCCGGGGCCCGGGGGGCGAGCAGTACTTC. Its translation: CASSYSRGPGGEQYF.

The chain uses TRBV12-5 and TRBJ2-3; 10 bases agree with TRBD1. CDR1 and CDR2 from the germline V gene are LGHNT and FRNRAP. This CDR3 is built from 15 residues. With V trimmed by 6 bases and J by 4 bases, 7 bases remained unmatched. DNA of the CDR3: TGTGCTAGTGGGCTGGGGACAGGGGCGGCAGATACGCAGTATTTT. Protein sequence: CASGLGTGAADTQYF.

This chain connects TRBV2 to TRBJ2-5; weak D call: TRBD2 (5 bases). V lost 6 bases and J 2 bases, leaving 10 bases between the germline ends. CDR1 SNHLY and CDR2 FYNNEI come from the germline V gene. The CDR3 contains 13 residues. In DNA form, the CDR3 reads TGTGCCAGCAGAACTGACTATCAAGAGACCCAGTACTTC. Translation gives CASRTDYQETQYF. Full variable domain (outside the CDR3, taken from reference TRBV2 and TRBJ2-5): EPEVTQTPSHQVTQMGQEVILRCVPISNHLYFYWYRQILGQKVEFLVSFYNNEISEKSEIFDDQFSVERPDGSNFTLKIRSTKLEDSAMYFCASRTDYQETQYFGPGTRLLVL.

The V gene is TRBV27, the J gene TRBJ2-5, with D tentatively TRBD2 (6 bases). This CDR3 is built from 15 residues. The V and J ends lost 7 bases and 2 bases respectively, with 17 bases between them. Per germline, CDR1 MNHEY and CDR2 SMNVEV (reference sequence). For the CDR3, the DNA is TGTGCCAGCACCCCCCTAGCGTCAGAACAAGAGACCCAGTACTTC. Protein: CASTPLASEQETQYF.

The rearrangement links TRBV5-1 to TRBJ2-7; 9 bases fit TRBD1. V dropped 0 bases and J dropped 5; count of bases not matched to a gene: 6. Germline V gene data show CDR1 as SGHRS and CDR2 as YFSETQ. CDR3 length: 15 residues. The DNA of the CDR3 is TGCGCCAGCAGCTTGGCCGGGACAGGGTTACACGAGCAGTACTTC. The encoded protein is CASSLAGTGLHEQYF.

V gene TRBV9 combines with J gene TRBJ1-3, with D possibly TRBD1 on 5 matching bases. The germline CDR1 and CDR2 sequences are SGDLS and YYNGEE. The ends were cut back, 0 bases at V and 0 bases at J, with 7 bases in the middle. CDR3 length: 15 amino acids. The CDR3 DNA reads TGTGCCAGCAGCGTAGGGGGGAACTCTGGAAACACCATATATTTT. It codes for CASSVGGNSGNTIYF.

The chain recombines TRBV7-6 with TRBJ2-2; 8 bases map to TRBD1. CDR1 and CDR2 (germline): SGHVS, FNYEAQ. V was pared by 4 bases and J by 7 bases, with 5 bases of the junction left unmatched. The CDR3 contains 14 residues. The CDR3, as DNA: TGTGCCAGCAGCTCTACACAGGGGGGCGGGGAGCTGTTTTTT. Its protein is CASSSTQGGGELFF.

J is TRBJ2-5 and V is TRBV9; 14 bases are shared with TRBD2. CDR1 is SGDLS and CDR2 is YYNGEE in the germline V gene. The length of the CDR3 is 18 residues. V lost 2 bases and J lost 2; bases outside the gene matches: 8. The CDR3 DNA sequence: TGTGCCAGCAGCGTGCGAACCGGGACTAGCGGGAGTCAAGAGACCCAGTACTTC. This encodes CASSVRTGTSGSQETQYF. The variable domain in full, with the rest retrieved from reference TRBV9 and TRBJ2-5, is DSGVTQTPKHLITATGQRVTLRCSPRSGDLSVYWYQQSLDQGLQFLIQYYNGEERAKGNILERFSAQQFPDLHSELNLSSLELGDSALYFCASSVRTGTSGSQETQYFGPGTRLLVL.

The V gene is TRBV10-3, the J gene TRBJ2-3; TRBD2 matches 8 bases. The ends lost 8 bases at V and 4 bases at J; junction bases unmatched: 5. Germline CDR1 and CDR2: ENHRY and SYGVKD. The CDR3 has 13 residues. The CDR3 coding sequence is TGTGCCATCCCGGGGGGGTTGGCAGATACGCAGTATTTT. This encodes CAIPGGLADTQYF.

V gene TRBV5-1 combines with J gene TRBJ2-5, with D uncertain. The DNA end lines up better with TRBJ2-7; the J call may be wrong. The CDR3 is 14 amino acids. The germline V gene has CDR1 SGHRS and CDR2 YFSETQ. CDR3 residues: CASSPQGSSYEQYF. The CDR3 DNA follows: TGCGCCAGCAGCCCACAAGGATCCTCCTACGAGCAGTACTTC.

CDR3 region: CASSFYPPGRNYGYTF. The CDR3 DNA is TGTGCCAGCAGCTTTTACCCCCCTGGACGTAACTATGGCTACACCTTC. The rearrangement links TRBV13 to TRBJ1-2; D remains ambiguous. The CDR3 covers 16 residues. The V gene lost 3 bases and the J gene lost 1 base, with 15 bases spanning the gap. The germline V gene has CDR1 PRHDT and CDR2 FYEKMQ (reference sequence).

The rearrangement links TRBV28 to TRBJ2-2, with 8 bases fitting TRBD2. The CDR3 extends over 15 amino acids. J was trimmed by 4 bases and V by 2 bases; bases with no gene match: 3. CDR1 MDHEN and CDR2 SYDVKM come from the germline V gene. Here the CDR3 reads CASSLTSGITGELFF. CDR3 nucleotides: TGTGCCAGCAGTTTAACTAGCGGTATCACCGGGGAGCTGTTTTTT.

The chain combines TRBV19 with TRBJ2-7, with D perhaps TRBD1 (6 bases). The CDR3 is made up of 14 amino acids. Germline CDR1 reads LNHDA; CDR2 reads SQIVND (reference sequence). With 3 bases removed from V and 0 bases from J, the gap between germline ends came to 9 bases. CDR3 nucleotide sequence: TGTGCCAGTAGTATTGGGGGCCACTCCTACGAGCAGTACTTC. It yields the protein CASSIGGHSYEQYF.

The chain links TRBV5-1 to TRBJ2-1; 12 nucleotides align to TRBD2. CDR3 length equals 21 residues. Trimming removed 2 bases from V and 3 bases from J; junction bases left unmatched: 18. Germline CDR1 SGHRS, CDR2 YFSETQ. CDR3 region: CASSFDGVTSGRMGNYNEQFF. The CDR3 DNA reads TGCGCCAGCAGCTTCGATGGCGTGACTAGCGGGAGAATGGGAAACTACAATGAGCAGTTCTTC.